The present TCR beta chain was sequenced within a study of long-term antiretroviral therapy in people with HIV. The immunoSEQ assay was v3.0, run at survey level. Sequencing used immunoSEQ multiplex PCR; TCRdb keeps in-frame clones, though not all of them. This sample has about 22,000 clones, with over 80% found just once. The CDR3 extends over 15 amino acids. Trimming cost V 4 bases and J 3 bases, with 15 bases left between them. Germline V gene lookup returns CDR1 SGHNT and CDR2 YENEEA. The clonotype originates from a middle-aged man with HIV. V and J are TRBV11-3 and TRBJ2-5; weak D call: TRBD2 (6 bases). The sample was unsorted PBMCs, taken 1.6 years after starting antiretroviral therapy. CDR3 loop: CASSSGLRAKETQYF. DNA for the CDR3: TGTGCCAGCAGCTCTGGACTAAGGGCAAAAGAGACCCAGTACTTC.